These 7 T cell receptor beta chains came from one sample sequenced in a study of T cell responses to AZD1222 COVID-19 vaccine. Sequencing used immunoSEQ multiplex PCR; TCRdb keeps in-frame clones, though not all of them. The sample lists more than 70,000 clones, around nine tenths occurring once. The specimen comprised peripheral blood, sampled 28 days after the second AZD1222 dose. Receptor source: an adult who received the AZD1222 COVID-19 vaccine.

The chain carries TRBV7-9 and TRBJ2-3; 9 bases are a match to TRBD2. This CDR3 has 15 residues. Germline-derived CDR1 and CDR2 are SEHNR and FQNEAQ (reference sequence). V gave up 7 bases and J gave up 3 bases; unmatched junction bases: 8. The CDR3 sequence is CASTLRGGRTDTQYF. For the CDR3, the DNA is TGTGCCAGCACCCTGCGGGGGGGAAGGACAGATACGCAGTATTTT.

V gene TRBV18 combines with J gene TRBJ1-5; D gene ambiguous. V was clipped by 3 bases and J by 7 bases, with 13 bases between them. CDR1 is KGHSH and CDR2 is LQKENI in the germline V gene. The CDR3 is made up of 14 amino acids. The CDR3 is CASSPSGVGQPQHF. CDR3 coding DNA: TGTGCCAGCTCACCGTCCGGGGTCGGCCAGCCCCAGCATTTT.

This sequence joins TRBV5-1 and TRBJ1-3, with D possibly TRBD1 on 5 matching bases. V lost 0 bases and J 2 bases, leaving 12 bases between the germline ends. This CDR3 is 16 amino acids long. CDR1 and CDR2 (germline): SGHRS, YFSETQ. CDR3 in amino acids: CASSLAGSGPGNTIYF. DNA for the CDR3: TGCGCCAGCAGCTTGGCCGGGTCGGGACCTGGAAACACCATATATTTT.

This chain links TRBV6-5 with TRBJ1-2; no clear D. The CDR3 length is 12 residues. V dropped 5 bases and J dropped 2 bases, with 6 bases sitting between them. Germline CDR1 and CDR2: MNHEY and SVGAGI. The CDR3 here is CASSTTNYGYTF. CDR3 nucleotide sequence: TGTGCCAGCAGTACGACCAACTATGGCTACACCTTC.

The V call is TRBV6-6, the J call TRBJ1-1; possibly TRBD1 for D (6 bases). Germline CDR1 and CDR2: MNHNY and SVGAGI (reference sequence). The CDR3 is 14 residues long. The V end was cut by 5 bases, the J end by 6 bases, with 16 bases between. CDR3 sequence (DNA): TGTGCCAGCAGTGATGGGACAACGGCGGCTGAAGCTTTCTTT. Its protein is CASSDGTTAAEAFF.

For the CDR3, the DNA is TGTGCCAGCAGCCCCGCGGGGGGAAGCACAGATACGCAGTATTTT. This sequence encodes CASSPAGGSTDTQYF. The chain carries TRBV9 and TRBJ2-3, with 8 bases identical to TRBD2. The CDR3 spans 15 residues. The ends lost 4 bases at V and 0 bases at J; junction bases unmatched: 4. Germline V gene data show CDR1 as SGDLS and CDR2 as YYNGEE. The whole variable domain, remainder taken from reference TRBV9 and TRBJ2-3, is DSGVTQTPKHLITATGQRVTLRCSPRSGDLSVYWYQQSLDQGLQFLIQYYNGEERAKGNILERFSAQQFPDLHSELNLSSLELGDSALYFCASSPAGGSTDTQYFGPGTRLTVL.

V and J are TRBV10-1 and TRBJ2-2; tentatively, D is TRBD1 (6 bases). V was cut by 2 bases and J by 3 bases, with 13 bases left in between. Germline values: CDR1 WNHNN, CDR2 SYGVQD (reference sequence). The CDR3 is made up of 16 amino acids. Here the CDR3 DNA reads TGCGCCAGCAGTGAGAGAGCAGGGGCTTACACCGGGGAGCTGTTTTTT. It translates to CASSERAGAYTGELFF.